The 14 T cell receptor beta chains below were found in one sample sequenced in a study of beta chain features in type 1 diabetes. Investigators reverse transcribed all isolated RNA, so they sequenced expressed TCRB transcripts. Measured with immunoSEQ multiplex PCR; TCRdb has only the in-frame clones, and not every one. The repertoire has roughly 450,000 clones, about 10% of them found once; the top ten carry 0.04% to 0.05%. Material for sequencing was naive CD4+ T cells from blood. Receptor source: a woman between 18 and 30 years old in good health.

This rearrangement joins TRBV7-6 to TRBJ1-4, with no clear D. Germline assignment: CDR1 SGHVS and CDR2 FNYEAQ. The V gene lost 5 bases and the J gene lost 10 bases, with 14 bases spanning the gap. This CDR3 is 13 amino acids long. The CDR3 nucleotides are TGTGCCAGCAGCCCGATAGACCGACGAAAACTGTTTTTT. Translation gives CASSPIDRRKLFF.

This clone was observed a handful of times. The chain recombines TRBV2 with TRBJ2-1; D may match TRBD1 or TRBD2 (5 bases each). The CDR3 is 13 amino acids. Germline assignment: CDR1 SNHLY and CDR2 FYNNEI. The V gene lost 8 bases and the J gene lost 0 bases, with 8 bases spanning the gap. CDR3 sequence reads: CASRGDSYNEQFF. CDR3 nucleotides: TGTGCCAGCCGGGGCGACTCCTACAATGAGCAGTTCTTC.

This clone was seen only a few times. This chain's CDR3 is CASSLGYRQYQETQYF. The CDR3 nucleotides read TGTGCCAGCAGCTTAGGTTACAGACAGTACCAAGAGACCCAGTACTTC. The chain combines TRBV7-6 with TRBJ2-5; D perhaps matches TRBD1 (5 bases). This CDR3 has 16 residues. V lost 1 base, J lost 0 bases, and 12 bases lay in between. Germline lookup yields CDR1 SGHVS and CDR2 FNYEAQ.

This clone came up a few times. This chain links TRBV4-1 with TRBJ1-5; D is ambiguous. Looked up from germline, CDR1 is MGHRA and CDR2 is YSYEKL. The ends were cut back, 6 bases at V and 4 bases at J, with 16 bases in the middle. The CDR3 is 15 residues long. The CDR3 sequence: CASRRTSGRNQPQHF. CDR3 DNA sequence: TGCGCCAGCAGGAGAACATCAGGTCGTAATCAGCCCCAGCATTTT.

V gene TRBV5-4 combines with J gene TRBJ2-1; tentative D call: TRBD2 (5 bases). The CDR3 covers 15 residues. The germline V and J ends were trimmed by 2 bases and 5 bases, with 14 bases remaining between them. Germline V gene sequence: CDR1 SGHNT, CDR2 YYREEE (reference sequence). In DNA form, the CDR3 reads TGTGCCAGCAGCTTTGCTAGCTTCAACGACAATGAGCAGTTCTTC. Its protein product is CASSFASFNDNEQFF.

The table lists this clone with a few counts. This rearrangement joins TRBV7-8 to TRBJ2-3, with D unresolved. This CDR3 contains 14 residues. V lost 0 bases to trimming and J lost 4 bases, with 8 bases between them. CDR1 is SGHVS and CDR2 is FQNEAQ in the germline V gene. CDR3 DNA sequence: TGTGCCAGCAGCTTAGCTGCCGTCGCAGATACGCAGTATTTT. Encoded protein: CASSLAAVADTQYF.

The J gene is TRBJ2-3, the V gene TRBV7-9, with TRBD2 matching over 8 bases. CDR1 is SEHNR and CDR2 is FQNEAQ in the germline V gene (reference sequence). The CDR3 is made up of 17 amino acids. Losses at the gene ends were 4 bases for V and 0 bases for J; bases not matched to a gene: 9. CDR3 residues: CASSSLAGRTSTDTQYF. CDR3 bases: TGTGCCAGCAGCTCTTTAGCGGGACGAACTAGCACAGATACGCAGTATTTT.

The CDR3 protein is CASRGLRGKNTEAFF. In DNA, the CDR3 is TGTGCCAGCAGAGGCCTCAGGGGGAAGAACACTGAAGCTTTCTTT. V gene TRBV2 combines with J gene TRBJ1-1; 7 nucleotides match TRBD1. This CDR3 region has 15 residues. Germline assignment: CDR1 SNHLY and CDR2 FYNNEI. V trimming: 6 bases; J trimming: 1 base; junction bases outside the gene matches: 8.

This clone was seen only a few times. The rearrangement links TRBV19 to TRBJ2-7, with TRBD2 as a possible D gene (5 bases). Per the germline V gene, CDR1 is LNHDA and CDR2 is SQIVND (reference sequence). V lost 3 bases, J lost 11 bases, and 14 bases lay in between. There are 12 residues in the CDR3. CDR3 sequence reads: CASSIGSTQKYF. The CDR3 DNA reads TGTGCCAGTAGTATTGGGAGCACCCAAAAGTACTTC.

This clone occurred a few times. The V and J genes are TRBV7-6 and TRBJ2-3; 7 nucleotides line up with TRBD1. Trimming at V came to 0 bases and at J to 1 base, leaving 4 bases not matched to a gene. The CDR3 extends over 16 amino acids. Germline lookup yields CDR1 SGHVS and CDR2 FNYEAQ. Written as DNA, the CDR3 is TGTGCCAGCAGCTTAGCCGGGACAGTGGGCACAGATACGCAGTATTTT. Translation gives CASSLAGTVGTDTQYF.

This clone was picked up a small number of times. The CDR3 here is CASSLNPLNNYGYTF. The DNA of the CDR3 is TGTGCCAGCAGCTTAAACCCCCTGAATAACTATGGCTACACCTTC. The V call is TRBV11-2, the J call TRBJ1-2, with D unclear. The germline V and J ends were trimmed by 2 bases and 1 base, with 11 bases remaining between them. CDR3 length: 15 residues. The germline CDR1 and CDR2 sequences are SGHAT and FQNNGV. The whole variable domain, filled in from reference TRBV11-2 and TRBJ1-2, reads EAGVAQSPRYKIIEKRQSVAFWCNPISGHATLYWYQQILGQGPKLLIQFQNNGVVDDSQLPKDRFSAERLKGVDSTLKIQPAKLEDSAVYLCASSLNPLNNYGYTFGSGTRLTVV.

The chain joins TRBV28 to TRBJ1-2, with 7 bases matching TRBD1. This CDR3 contains 13 residues. V lost 6 bases, J lost 4 bases, and 5 bases stayed unmatched. Per germline, CDR1 MDHEN and CDR2 SYDVKM. CDR3 protein: CASRKGAGYGYTF. The CDR3 DNA reads as TGTGCCAGCAGAAAGGGGGCTGGCTATGGCTACACCTTC.

This clone was counted a few times. This chain uses TRBV10-3 with TRBJ2-4, with D possibly being TRBD2 (5 bases). The germline CDR1 and CDR2 sequences are ENHRY and SYGVKD. Trimming removed 4 bases at V and 6 bases at J, with 13 bases between. The CDR3 runs 14 residues. The CDR3 sequence: CAISGTSGANIQYF. As DNA, the CDR3 is TGTGCCATCAGTGGGACCAGCGGCGCAAACATTCAGTACTTC.

In this sample, this clone turned up a few times. The chain joins TRBV29-1 to TRBJ1-2; D possibly corresponds to TRBD1 (5 bases). V gave up 4 bases and J gave up 6 bases, with 18 bases separating them. Germline V lookup: CDR1 SQVTM, CDR2 ANQGSEA. This CDR3 spans 14 amino acids. The CDR3 bases are TGCAGCGTTGCTTCCCCTCGTGGGGCGGATGGCTACACCTTC. This translates into CSVASPRGADGYTF.